This T cell receptor beta chain was recovered during a study of identical twins. The study's findings and limits: Abundant cord blood beta clonotypes carried fewer insertions; memory repertoires showed none. Cross-sectional statistics, not tracking of the same donors, supported the conclusions. Excess twin sharing in beta out-of-frame sequences was weaker.

A remark on this clonotype: The target antigen is unknown.

MiXCR, run by TCRdb on the 5' RACE reads, gives a single entry per CDR3 protein. Seen here are about 470,000 distinct CDR3 sequences, approximately 24% observed once, and the top ten hold 2.5% to 3.5%. CDR1 and CDR2 from the germline V gene are LGHDT and YNNKEL (reference sequence). The junction had 5 bases not matched to a gene; V was cut back by 5 bases and J by 8 bases. The CDR3 runs to 13 residues. The sample was also linked to a second study, of T cells expressing NK-cell markers. That paper notes: The share of CD8+ T cells held by dominant NKG2C+ clonotypes was 1.0-7.0% in more than 5 donors.

The TCR sequence derives from a woman aged 18-29 years in good health. V is TRBV3-1 and J is TRBJ2-2, with 7 bases lining up with TRBD2. Material for sequencing was CD4+ T cells sorted from blood. The CDR3 DNA is TGTGCCAGCAGCGACCAGGGAGGGGGGGAGCTGTTTTTT. Its protein is CASSDQGGGELFF. The full variable domain, completed using reference TRBV3-1 and TRBJ2-2, is DTAVSQTPKYLVTQMGNDKSIKCEQNLGHDTMYWYKQDSKKFLKIMFSYNNKELIINETVPNRFSPKSPDKAHLNLHINSLELGDSAVYFCASSDQGGGELFFGEGSRLTVL.